This T cell receptor (beta chain) was sequenced for a study of Graves' ophthalmopathy and Graves' hyperthyroidism. Study information: Samples of peripheral blood were obtained at initial diagnosis, prior to treatment of any kind.

Other autoimmune diseases, uncontrolled infections, pregnancy or lactation led to the exclusion of patients. General study points: Built on 13 signatures, a model told ophthalmopathy apart from stable hyperthyroidism with 85% to 90% sensitivity and less than 82% specificity.

Amplified material comprised TCR beta CDR3 regions derived from RNA transcripts. HTBI primers primed a first-round RT-PCR, and a second-round multiplex PCR followed. TCRdb passed the multiplex PCR reads through MiXCR, listing each CDR3 protein once. The table includes just over 600,000 distinct CDR3 sequences, about 24% detected once. A note on this clonotype: The antigen is not known.

The TCR originated in a woman younger than 30 with stable Graves' hyperthyroidism. Some clones in this sample may be carry-over from other donors' samples. Sequences were obtained from peripheral blood.

The CDR3 here is CASLPDTGELFF. CDR3 bases: TGTGCCAGCCTTCCAGACACCGGGGAGCTGTTTTTT. J is TRBJ2-2 and V is TRBV12-3 or TRBV12-4; D unclear. This CDR3 comprises 12 residues. V lost 8 bases and J lost 3, with 7 bases in between.